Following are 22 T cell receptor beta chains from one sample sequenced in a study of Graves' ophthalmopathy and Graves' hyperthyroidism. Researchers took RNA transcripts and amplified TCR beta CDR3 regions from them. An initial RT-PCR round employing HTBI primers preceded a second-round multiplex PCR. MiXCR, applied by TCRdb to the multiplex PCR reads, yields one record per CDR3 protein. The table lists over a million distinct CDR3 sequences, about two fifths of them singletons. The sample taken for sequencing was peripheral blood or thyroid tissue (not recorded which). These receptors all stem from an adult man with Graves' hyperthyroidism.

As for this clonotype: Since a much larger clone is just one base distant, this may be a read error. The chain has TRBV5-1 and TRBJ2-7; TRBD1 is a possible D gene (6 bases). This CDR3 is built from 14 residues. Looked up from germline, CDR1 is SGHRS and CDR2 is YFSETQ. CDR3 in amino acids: CASSSGQRESERYF. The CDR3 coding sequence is TGCGCCAGCAGCTCCGGACAGAGGGAGAGCGAGCGGTACTTC. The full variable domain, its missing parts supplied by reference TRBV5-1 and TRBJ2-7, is KAGVTQTPRYLIKTRGQQVTLSCSPISGHRSVSWYQQTPGQGLQFLFEYFSETQRNKGNFPGRFSGRQFSNSRSEMNVSTLELGDSALYLCASSSGQRESERYFGPGTRLTVT.

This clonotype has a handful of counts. The CDR3 is CASGTTNGEQYF. CDR3 bases: TGTGCCAGCGGGACAACCAACGGCGAGCAGTACTTC. The chain employs TRBV5-5 and TRBJ2-7; TRBD1 might be the D (6 bases). V lost 7 bases to trimming and J lost 6 bases, with 14 bases between them. CDR3 length: 12 amino acids. Germline-derived CDR1 and CDR2 are SGHKS and YYEKEE (reference sequence).

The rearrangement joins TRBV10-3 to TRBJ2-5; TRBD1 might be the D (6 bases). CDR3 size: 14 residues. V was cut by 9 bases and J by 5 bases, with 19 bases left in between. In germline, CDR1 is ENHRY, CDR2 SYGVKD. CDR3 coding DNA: TGTGCCATTAATGGGCAGGGGATGATGGAGACCCAGTACTTC. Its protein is CAINGQGMMETQYF.

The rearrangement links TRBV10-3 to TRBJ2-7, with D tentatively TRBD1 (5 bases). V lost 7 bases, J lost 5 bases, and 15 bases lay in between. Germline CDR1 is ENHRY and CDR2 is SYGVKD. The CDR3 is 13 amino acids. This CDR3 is CAITGHYVDEQYF. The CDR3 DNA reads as TGTGCCATCACAGGACATTATGTAGACGAGCAGTACTTC.

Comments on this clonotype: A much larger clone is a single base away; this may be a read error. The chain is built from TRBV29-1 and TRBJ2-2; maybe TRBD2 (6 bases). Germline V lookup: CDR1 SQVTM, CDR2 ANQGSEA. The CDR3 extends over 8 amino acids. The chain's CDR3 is CSAGGLFF. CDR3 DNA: TGCAGCGCCGGGGGGCTGTTTTTT.

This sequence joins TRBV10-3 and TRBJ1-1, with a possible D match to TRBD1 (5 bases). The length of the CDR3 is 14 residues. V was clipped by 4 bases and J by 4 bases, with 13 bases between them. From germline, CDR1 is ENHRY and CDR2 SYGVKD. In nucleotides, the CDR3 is TGTGCCATCAGTGGACTAGCGGGGGGCACTGAAGCTTTCTTT. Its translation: CAISGLAGGTEAFF.

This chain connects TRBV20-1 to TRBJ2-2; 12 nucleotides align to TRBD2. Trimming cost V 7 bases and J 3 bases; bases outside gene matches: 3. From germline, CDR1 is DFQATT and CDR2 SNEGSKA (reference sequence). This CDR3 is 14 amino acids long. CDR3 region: CSVRTSGDTGELFF. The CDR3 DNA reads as TGCAGTGTTCGGACTAGCGGGGACACCGGGGAGCTGTTTTTT.

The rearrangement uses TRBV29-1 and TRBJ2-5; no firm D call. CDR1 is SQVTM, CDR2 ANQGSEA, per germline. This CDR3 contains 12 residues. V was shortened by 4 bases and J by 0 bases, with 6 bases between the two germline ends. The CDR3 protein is CSVGAYQETQYF. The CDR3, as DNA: TGCAGCGTTGGTGCTTACCAAGAGACCCAGTACTTC.

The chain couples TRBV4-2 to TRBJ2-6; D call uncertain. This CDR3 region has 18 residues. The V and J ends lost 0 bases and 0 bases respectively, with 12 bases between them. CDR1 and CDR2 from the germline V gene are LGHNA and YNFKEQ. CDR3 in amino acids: CASSQDFDVRSGANVLTF. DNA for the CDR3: TGTGCCAGCAGCCAAGATTTCGACGTTCGCTCTGGGGCCAACGTCCTGACTTTC.

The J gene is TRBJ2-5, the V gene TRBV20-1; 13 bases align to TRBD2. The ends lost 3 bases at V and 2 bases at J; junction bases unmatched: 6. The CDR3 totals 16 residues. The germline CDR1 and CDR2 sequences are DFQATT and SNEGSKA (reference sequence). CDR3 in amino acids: CSASGLAGDAQETQYF. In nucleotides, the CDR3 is TGCAGTGCTAGCGGACTAGCGGGGGACGCACAAGAGACCCAGTACTTC.

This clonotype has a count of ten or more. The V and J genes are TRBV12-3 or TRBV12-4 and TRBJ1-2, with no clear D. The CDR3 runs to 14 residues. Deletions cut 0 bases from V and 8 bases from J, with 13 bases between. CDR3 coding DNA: TGTGCCAGCAGTTTAGCGTCGGGAACCCGCGGCTACACCTTC. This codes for CASSLASGTRGYTF.

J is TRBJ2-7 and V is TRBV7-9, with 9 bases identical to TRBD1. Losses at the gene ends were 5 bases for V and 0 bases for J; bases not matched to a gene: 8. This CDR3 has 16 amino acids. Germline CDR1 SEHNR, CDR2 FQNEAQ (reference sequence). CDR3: CASSPQDRGSSYEQYF. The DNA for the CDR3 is TGTGCCAGCAGCCCTCAGGACAGGGGAAGCTCCTACGAGCAGTACTTC.

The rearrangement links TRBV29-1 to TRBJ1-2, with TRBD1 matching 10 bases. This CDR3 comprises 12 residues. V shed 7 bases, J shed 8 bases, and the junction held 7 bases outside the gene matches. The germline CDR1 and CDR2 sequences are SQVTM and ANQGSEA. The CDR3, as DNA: TGCAGCGAAGGGGACAGGGGAGTCGGCTACACCTTC. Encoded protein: CSEGDRGVGYTF.

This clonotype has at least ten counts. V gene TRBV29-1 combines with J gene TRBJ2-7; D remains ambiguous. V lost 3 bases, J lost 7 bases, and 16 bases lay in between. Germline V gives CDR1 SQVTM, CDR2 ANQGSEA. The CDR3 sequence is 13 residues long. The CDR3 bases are TGCAGCGTTGAGAGTCTTGTCGGTCGGGAGCAGTACTTC. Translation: CSVESLVGREQYF.

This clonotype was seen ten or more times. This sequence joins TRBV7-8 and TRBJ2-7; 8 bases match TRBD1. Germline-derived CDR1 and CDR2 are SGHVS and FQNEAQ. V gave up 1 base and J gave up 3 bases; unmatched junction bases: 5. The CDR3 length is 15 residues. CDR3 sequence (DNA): TGTGCCAGCAGCTTAGGGACAGGGATGTACTACGAGCAGTACTTC. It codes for CASSLGTGMYYEQYF.

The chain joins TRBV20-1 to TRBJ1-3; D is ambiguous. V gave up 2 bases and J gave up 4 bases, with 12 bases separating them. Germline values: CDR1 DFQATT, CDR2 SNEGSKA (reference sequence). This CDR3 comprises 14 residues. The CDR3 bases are TGCAGTGCTAGATCTCCCCCCAACGGAAACACCATATATTTT. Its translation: CSARSPPNGNTIYF.

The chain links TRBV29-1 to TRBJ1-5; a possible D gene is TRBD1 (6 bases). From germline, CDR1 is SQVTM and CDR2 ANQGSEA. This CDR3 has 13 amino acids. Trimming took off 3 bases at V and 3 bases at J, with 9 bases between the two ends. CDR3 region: CSVEEGDNQPQHF. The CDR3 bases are TGCAGCGTTGAGGAGGGGGACAATCAGCCCCAGCATTTT.

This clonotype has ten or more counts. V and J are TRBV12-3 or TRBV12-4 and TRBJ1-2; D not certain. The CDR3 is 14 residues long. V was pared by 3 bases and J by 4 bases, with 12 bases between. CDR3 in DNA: TGTGCCAGCAGTTTCGGTGGCGGCGCCTATGGCTACACCTTC. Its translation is CASSFGGGAYGYTF.

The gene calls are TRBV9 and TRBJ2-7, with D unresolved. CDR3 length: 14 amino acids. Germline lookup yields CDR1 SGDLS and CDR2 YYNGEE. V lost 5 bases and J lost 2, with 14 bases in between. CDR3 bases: TGTGCCAGCAGGGAAACAGCAGTTACCTACGAGCAGTACTTC. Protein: CASRETAVTYEQYF.

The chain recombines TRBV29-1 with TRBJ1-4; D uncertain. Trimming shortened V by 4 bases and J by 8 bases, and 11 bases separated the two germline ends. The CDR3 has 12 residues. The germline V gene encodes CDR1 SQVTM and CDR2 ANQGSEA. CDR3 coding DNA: TGCAGCGTTGTGGAGGACTCGGAAAAACTGTTTTTT. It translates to CSVVEDSEKLFF.

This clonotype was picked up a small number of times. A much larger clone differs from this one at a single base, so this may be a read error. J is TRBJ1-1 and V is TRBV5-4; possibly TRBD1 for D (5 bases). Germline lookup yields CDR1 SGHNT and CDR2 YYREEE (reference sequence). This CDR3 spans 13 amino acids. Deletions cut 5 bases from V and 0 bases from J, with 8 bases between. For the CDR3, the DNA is TGTGCCAGCAGGTCAGGGATGAACACTGAAGCTTTCTTT. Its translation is CASRSGMNTEAFF.

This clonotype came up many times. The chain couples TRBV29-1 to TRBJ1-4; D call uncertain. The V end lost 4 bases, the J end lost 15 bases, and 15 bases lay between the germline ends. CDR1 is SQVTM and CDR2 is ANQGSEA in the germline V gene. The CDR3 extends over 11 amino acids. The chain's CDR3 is CSVGVQGSVFF. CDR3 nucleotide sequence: TGCAGCGTTGGCGTCCAAGGGTCTGTGTTTTTT.